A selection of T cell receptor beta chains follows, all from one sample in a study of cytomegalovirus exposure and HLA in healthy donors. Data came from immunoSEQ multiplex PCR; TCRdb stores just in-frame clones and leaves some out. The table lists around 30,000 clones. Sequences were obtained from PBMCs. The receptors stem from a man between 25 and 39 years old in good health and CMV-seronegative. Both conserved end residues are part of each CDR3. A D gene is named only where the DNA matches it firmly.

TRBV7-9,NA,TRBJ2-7,TGTGCCAGCAGCTACGGTAGCGTCTACGAGCAGTACTTC,CASSYGSVYEQYF
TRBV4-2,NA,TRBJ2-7,TGTGCCAGCAGCCCAATAGCGGTCAGGTCCTACGAGCAGTACTTC,CASSPIAVRSYEQYF
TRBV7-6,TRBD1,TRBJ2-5,TGTGCCAGCAGCTTAGGAGGACAGGCCCAAGAGACCCAGTACTTC,CASSLGGQAQETQYF
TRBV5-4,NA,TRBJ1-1,TGTGCCAGCAGTCCGGGGAATGCACAAGCTTTCTTT,CASSPGNAQAFF
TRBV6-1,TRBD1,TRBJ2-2,TGTGCCAGCAGTGTGGGACAGGGAAGAACCGGGGAGCTGTTTTTT,CASSVGQGRTGELFF
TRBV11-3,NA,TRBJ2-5,TGTGCCAGCAGCTCCTCGACTAGTTCAGGAGAGACCCAGTACTTC,CASSSSTSSGETQYF
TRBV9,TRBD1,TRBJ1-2,TGTGCCAGCAGCCCGGGGACAGGGGCATATGGCTACACCTTC,CASSPGTGAYGYTF
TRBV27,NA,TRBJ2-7,TGTGCCAGCAGTTTATCGTCCTACTACGAGCAGTACTTC,CASSLSSYYEQYF
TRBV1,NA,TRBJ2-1,TGCACCAGCAGCCCTACCGGGACTAGATTTTATGAGCAGTTCTTC,CTSSPTGTRFYEQFF
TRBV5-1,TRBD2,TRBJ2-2,TGCGCCAGCAGCTTGGTGAAAATAGCGGGAGTGAGAAGGAACACCGGGGAGCTGTTTTTT,CASSLVKIAGVRRNTGELFF
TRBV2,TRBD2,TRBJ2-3,TGTGCCAGCAGTATAGCGGGAGGCACAGATACGCAGTATTTT,CASSIAGGTDTQYF
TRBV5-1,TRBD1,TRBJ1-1,TGCGCCAGCAGCTCACAGGGGGTTGAAGCTTTCTTT,CASSSQGVEAFF
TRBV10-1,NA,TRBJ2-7,TGCGCCAGCAGACCCGACAGACTGAGCGCCTACGAGCAGTACTTC,CASRPDRLSAYEQYF
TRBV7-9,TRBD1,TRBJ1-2,TGTGCCAGCAGTCCTAGAGGGGACAGGGCTCTCGGCTACACCTTC,CASSPRGDRALGYTF
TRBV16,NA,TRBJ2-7,TGTGCCAGCAGCCAATTACAGGCAGGACTAACCTACGAGCAGTACTTC,CASSQLQAGLTYEQYF
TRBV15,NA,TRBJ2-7,TGTGCCACCAGCGGCAGTGGTTACGAGCAGTACTTC,CATSGSGYEQYF
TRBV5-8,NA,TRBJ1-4,TGTGCCAGCAGCTTGAATTTTGGGACACGGGCAACTAATGAAAAACTGTTTTTT,CASSLNFGTRATNEKLFF
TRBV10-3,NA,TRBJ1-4,TGTGCCATCAGTGAGTCGTCGAGAGGGAATGAAAAACTGTTTTTT,CAISESSRGNEKLFF
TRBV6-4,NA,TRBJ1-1,TGTGCCAGCAGTCCCGGAGGGACTGAAGCTTTCTTT,CASSPGGTEAFF
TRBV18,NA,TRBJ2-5,TGTGCCAGCTCACCACCGACAAACCAAGAGACCCAGTACTTC,CASSPPTNQETQYF
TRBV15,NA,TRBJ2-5,TGTGCCACCAGCAGAGATGGGGCTCAGACCCAGTACTTC,CATSRDGAQTQYF
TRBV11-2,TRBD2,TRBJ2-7,TGTGCCAGCAGCTCCCACTGGACTAGCGGGAGGACCGGGCAGTACTTC,CASSSHWTSGRTGQYF
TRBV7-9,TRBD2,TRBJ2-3,TGTGCAGCCGCGGGGGGGCTCGTAGATACGCAGTATTTT,CAAAGGLVDTQYF
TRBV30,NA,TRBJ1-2,TGTGCCTGGAGTGTAAGCGAGCATCGGTATGGCTACACCTTC,CAWSVSEHRYGYTF
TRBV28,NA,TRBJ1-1,TGTGCCAGCAGTTCTCGACTCTTTGGCACTGAAGCTTTCTTT,CASSSRLFGTEAFF
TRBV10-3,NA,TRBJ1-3,TGTGCCATTTCCAGGGGTGGAAACACCATATATTTT,CAISRGGNTIYF
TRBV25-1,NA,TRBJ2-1,TGTGCCAGCAGTGATCTTACGAGGAGCTCCTACAATGAGCAGTTCTTC,CASSDLTRSSYNEQFF
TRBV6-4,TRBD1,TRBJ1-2,TGTGCCAGCAGTCCCGGACAGGGGGAGGGTGGCTACACCTTC,CASSPGQGEGGYTF
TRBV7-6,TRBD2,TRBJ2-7,TGTGCCAGCAGCTTAGCGCCTAGCGGGGCCACCGGGGAGCAGTACTTC,CASSLAPSGATGEQYF
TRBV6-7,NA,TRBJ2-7,TGTGCCAGTGAGGAGTTTACCTACGAGCAGTACTTC,CASEEFTYEQYF
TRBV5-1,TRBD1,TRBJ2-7,TGCGCCAGCAGCGTGACAGGGGGATCCTACGAGCAGTACTTC,CASSVTGGSYEQYF
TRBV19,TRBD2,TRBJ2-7,TGTGCCAGTAGGGCGACTCGAATCGGGGGGGAGCAGTACTTC,CASRATRIGGEQYF
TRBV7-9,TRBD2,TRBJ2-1,TGTGCCAGCACCCTTCTCGGGGGGACGTACAATGAGCAGTTCTTC,CASTLLGGTYNEQFF
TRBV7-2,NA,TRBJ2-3,TGTGCCAGCAGCTTAAACTACTACACAGATACGCAGTATTTT,CASSLNYYTDTQYF
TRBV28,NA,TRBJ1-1,TGTGCCAGCAGTATAAACACTGAAGCTTTCTTT,CASSINTEAFF
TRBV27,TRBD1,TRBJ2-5,TGTGCCAGCAGCCCCCCGGACAGGGCTGAGACCCAGTACTTC,CASSPPDRAETQYF
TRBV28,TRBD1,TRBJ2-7,TGTGCCAGCAGTTTCGAGACCCGACAGGGGGCGCGGTACGAGCAGTACTTC,CASSFETRQGARYEQYF
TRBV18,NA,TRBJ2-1,TGTGCCAGCTCACCACCGGTGTCCGGTGAGCAGTTCTTC,CASSPPVSGEQFF
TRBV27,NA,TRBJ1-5,TGTGCCAGCAGTTTAGTCGGGGTGAGAAATCAGCCCCAGCATTTT,CASSLVGVRNQPQHF
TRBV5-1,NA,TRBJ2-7,TGCGCCAGCAGCTTGGGGGCAGATACCTACGAGCAGTACTTC,CASSLGADTYEQYF
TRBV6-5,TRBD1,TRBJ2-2,TGTGCCTCTTCCCGGGACAGGGGAACCGGGGAGCTGTTTTTT,CASSRDRGTGELFF
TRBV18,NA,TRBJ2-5,TGTGCCAGCTCACCAGTGGCCTCACAAGAGACCCAGTACTTC,CASSPVASQETQYF
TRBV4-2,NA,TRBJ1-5,TGTGCCAGCAGGCCTTCTGTTCGGGAAAATCAGCCCCAGCATTTT,CASRPSVRENQPQHF
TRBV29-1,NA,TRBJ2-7,TGCAGCGTTGACCTCGGGGGTCTTGACGAGCAGTACTTC,CSVDLGGLDEQYF
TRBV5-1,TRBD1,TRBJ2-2,TGCGCCAGCAGCCCGGGACAGGGGAACACCGGGGAGCTGTTTTTT,CASSPGQGNTGELFF
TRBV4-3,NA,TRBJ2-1,TGCGCCAGCAGCCAAGCGCCGCCCTGGACTATGGCCTACAATGAGCAGTTCTTC,CASSQAPPWTMAYNEQFF